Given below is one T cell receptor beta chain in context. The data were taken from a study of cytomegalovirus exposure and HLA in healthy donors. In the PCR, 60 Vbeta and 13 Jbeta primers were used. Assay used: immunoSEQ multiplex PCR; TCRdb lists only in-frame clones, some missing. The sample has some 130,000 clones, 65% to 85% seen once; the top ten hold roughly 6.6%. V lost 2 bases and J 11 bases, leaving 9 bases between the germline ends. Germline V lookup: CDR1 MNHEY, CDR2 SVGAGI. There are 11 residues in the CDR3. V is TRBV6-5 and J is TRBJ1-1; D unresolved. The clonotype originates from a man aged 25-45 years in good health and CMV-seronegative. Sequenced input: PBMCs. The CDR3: CASSYGLLAFF. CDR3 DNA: TGTGCCAGCAGTTACGGCTTGTTGGCTTTCTTT.